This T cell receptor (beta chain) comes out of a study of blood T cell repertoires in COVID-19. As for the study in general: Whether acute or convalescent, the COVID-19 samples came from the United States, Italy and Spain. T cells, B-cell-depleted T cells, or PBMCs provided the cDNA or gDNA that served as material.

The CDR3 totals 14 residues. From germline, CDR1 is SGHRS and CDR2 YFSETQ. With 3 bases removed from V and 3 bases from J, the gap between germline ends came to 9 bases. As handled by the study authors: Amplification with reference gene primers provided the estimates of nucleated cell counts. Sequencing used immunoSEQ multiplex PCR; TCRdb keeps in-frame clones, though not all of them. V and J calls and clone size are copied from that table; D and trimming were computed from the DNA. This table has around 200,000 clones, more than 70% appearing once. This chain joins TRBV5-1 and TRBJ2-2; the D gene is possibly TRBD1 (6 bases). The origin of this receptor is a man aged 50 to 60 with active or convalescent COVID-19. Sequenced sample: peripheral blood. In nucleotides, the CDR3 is TGCGCCAGCAGCTGGGACACCTACACCGGGGAGCTGTTTTTT. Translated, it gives CASSWDTYTGELFF. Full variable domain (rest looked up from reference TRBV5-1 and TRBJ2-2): KAGVTQTPRYLIKTRGQQVTLSCSPISGHRSVSWYQQTPGQGLQFLFEYFSETQRNKGNFPGRFSGRQFSNSRSEMNVSTLELGDSALYLCASSWDTYTGELFFGEGSRLTVL.